These T cell receptor beta chains were read from a single sample in a study of cytomegalovirus exposure and HLA in healthy donors. Libraries were prepared by immunoSEQ multiplex PCR; TCRdb keeps only in-frame clonotypes and omits some of them. The sample holds 130,000 or so clones; more than 75% are singletons and the top ten take more than 2.5%. The sample consisted of PBMCs. All receptors come from a man younger than 35 in good health and CMV-seropositive. CDR3s include the opening cysteine and the closing phenylalanine or tryptophan. D genes are given only for firm matches. Size values are once, few and many counts, or a class for expanded clones, and some rows have none.

cdr3_nt,cdr3_aa,v_call,j_call,d_call,clone_size
TGTGCCAGCAGTTACTCCAGCGGGAGGGCCGGGGAGCTGTTTTTT,CASSYSSGRAGELFF,TRBV6-5,TRBJ2-2,TRBD2,.
TGTGCCAGCAGTTTAATCGCCGGTCGTCGCGAGCAGTACTTC,CASSLIAGRREQYF,TRBV27,TRBJ2-7,.,.
TGCGCCAGCAGCTCCGCGGGACAGGGAACGAGCCCCAGGAATGAGCAGTTCTTC,CASSSAGQGTSPRNEQFF,TRBV5-1,TRBJ2-1,TRBD1,.
TGTGCCAGCAGCGAGACAGGTTTCTCTGGAAACACCATATATTTT,CASSETGFSGNTIYF,TRBV9,TRBJ1-3,.,.
TGTGCCAGCAGCCGAGGCTCTAGCGCAGATACGCAGTATTTT,CASSRGSSADTQYF,TRBV14,TRBJ2-3,.,once
TGTGCCATCAGTCAGCTCGGGACTAGCGGGAGAAGGAGTGGGGAGCTGTTTTTT,CAISQLGTSGRRSGELFF,TRBV10-3,TRBJ2-2,TRBD2,.
TGCGCCGGCAGCCAAACAGGAAACACTGAAGCTTTCTTT,CAGSQTGNTEAFF,TRBV4-1,TRBJ1-1,.,.
TGTGCCAGTAGTATCGGACAGGGGTTGTACACCGGGGAGCTGTTTTTT,CASSIGQGLYTGELFF,TRBV19,TRBJ2-2,TRBD1,.
TGCAGCGCCTGGCCGTGGGACAGCCTAACCTACGAGCAGTACTTC,CSAWPWDSLTYEQYF,TRBV29-1,TRBJ2-7,TRBD1,.
TGCGCCAGCGTCGGACAGGGGGACACTGAAGCTTTCTTT,CASVGQGDTEAFF,TRBV5-1,TRBJ1-1,TRBD1,.
TGTGCCAGTAGTACCAGCGACCACTACGAGCAGTACTTC,CASSTSDHYEQYF,TRBV19,TRBJ2-7,.,.
TGTGCCAGCAGTTACAGGCAGGGTGGCAATCAGCCCCAGCATTTT,CASSYRQGGNQPQHF,TRBV6-5,TRBJ1-5,.,.
TGTGCCAGCAGCGGGCCGACAAACATTCAGTACTTC,CASSGPTNIQYF,TRBV5-5,TRBJ2-4,.,.
TGCGCCAGCAGCCTCCGAGGTAGCGGGAGATCCCCCGCAACCACAGATACGCAGTATTTT,CASSLRGSGRSPATTDTQYF,TRBV4-1,TRBJ2-3,TRBD2,.
TGTGCCAGCAGCTTAGGACGACAGGCCACCACGTCGAAGACCTTC,CASSLGRQATTSKTF,TRBV11-2,TRBJ1-2,.,.
TGTGCCAGCAGTTTTGGGGGGTCCACAGATACGCAGTATTTT,CASSFGGSTDTQYF,TRBV28,TRBJ2-3,.,.